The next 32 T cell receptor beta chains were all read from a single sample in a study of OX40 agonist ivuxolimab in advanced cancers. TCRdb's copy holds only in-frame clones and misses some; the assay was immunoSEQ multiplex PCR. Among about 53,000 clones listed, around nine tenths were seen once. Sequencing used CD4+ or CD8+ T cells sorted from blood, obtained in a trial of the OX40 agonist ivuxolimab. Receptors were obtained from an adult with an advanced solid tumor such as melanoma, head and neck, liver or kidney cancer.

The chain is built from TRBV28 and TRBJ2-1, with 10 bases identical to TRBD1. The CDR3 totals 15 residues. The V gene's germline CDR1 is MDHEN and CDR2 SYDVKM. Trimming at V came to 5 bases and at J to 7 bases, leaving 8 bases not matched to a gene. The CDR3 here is CASSGWGQGWNEQFF. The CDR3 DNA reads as TGTGCCAGCAGTGGTTGGGGACAGGGGTGGAATGAGCAGTTCTTC.

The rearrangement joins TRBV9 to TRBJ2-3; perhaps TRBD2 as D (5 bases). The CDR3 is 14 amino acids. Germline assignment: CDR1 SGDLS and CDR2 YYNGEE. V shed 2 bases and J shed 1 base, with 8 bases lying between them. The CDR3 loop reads CASSVEAGTDTQYF. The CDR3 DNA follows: TGTGCCAGCAGCGTGGAGGCGGGCACAGATACGCAGTATTTT.

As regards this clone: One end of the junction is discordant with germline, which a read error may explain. In DNA, the CDR3 is TGTGCCAGCAGCAGACGCCAAGAGGCCCAGTACTTC. Residues: CASSRRQEAQYF. The chain combines TRBV7-8 with TRBJ2-5; D gene ambiguous. The V gene's germline CDR1 is SGHVS and CDR2 FQNEAQ. The CDR3 has 12 residues.

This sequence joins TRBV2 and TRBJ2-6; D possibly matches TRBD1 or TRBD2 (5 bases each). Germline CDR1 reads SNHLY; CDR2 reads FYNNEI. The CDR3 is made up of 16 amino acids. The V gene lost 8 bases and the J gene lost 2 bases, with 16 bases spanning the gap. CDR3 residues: CASGTPGLPGANVLTF. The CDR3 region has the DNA TGTGCCAGCGGGACCCCGGGGTTGCCTGGGGCCAACGTCCTGACTTTC.

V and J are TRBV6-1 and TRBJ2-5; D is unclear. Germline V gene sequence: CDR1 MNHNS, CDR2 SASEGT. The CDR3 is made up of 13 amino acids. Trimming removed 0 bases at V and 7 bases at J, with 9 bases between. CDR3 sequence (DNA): TGTGCCAGCAGTGAAGCCCGGGTGGGGACCCAGTACTTC. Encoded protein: CASSEARVGTQYF.

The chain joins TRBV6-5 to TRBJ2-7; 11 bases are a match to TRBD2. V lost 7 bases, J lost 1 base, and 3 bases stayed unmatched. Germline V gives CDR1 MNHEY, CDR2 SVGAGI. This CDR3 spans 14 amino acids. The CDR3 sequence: CASKRLAGSYEQYF. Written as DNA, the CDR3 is TGTGCCAGCAAAAGACTAGCGGGATCCTACGAGCAGTACTTC.

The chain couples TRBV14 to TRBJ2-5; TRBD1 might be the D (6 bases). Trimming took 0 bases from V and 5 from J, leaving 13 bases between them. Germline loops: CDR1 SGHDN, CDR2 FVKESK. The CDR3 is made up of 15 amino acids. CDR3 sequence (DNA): TGTGCCAGCAGCCAAGATCGGGCAGGGGCGGAGACCCAGTACTTC. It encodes CASSQDRAGAETQYF.

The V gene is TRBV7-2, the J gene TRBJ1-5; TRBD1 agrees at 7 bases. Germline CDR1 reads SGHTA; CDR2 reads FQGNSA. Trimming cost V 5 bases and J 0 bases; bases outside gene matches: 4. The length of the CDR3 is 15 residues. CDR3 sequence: CASSRDSVSNQPQHF. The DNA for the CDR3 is TGTGCCAGCAGCCGGGACAGCGTTAGCAATCAGCCCCAGCATTTT. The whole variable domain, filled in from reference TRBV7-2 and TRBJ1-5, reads GAGVSQSPSNKVTEKGKDVELRCDPISGHTALYWYRQSLGQGLEFLIYFQGNSAPDKSGLPSDRFSAERTGGSVSTLTIQRTQQEDSAVYLCASSRDSVSNQPQHFGDGTRLSIL.

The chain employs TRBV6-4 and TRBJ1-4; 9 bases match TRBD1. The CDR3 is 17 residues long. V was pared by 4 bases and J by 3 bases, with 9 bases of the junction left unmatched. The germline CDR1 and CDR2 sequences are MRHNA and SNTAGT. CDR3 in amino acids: CASSAPGQGRANEKLFF. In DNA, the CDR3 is TGTGCCAGCAGTGCCCCAGGACAGGGGCGGGCTAATGAAAAACTGTTTTTT.

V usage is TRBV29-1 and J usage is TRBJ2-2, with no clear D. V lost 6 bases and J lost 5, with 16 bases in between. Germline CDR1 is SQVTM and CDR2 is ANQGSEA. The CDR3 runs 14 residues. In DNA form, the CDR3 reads TGCAGCGTCATCGTTGAATGGGTGACCGGGGAGCTGTTTTTT. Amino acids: CSVIVEWVTGELFF.

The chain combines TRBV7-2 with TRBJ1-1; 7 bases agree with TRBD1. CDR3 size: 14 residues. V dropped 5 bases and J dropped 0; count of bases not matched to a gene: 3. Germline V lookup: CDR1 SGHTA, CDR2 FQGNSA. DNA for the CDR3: TGTGCCAGCAGCGAACAGGGGATGAACACTGAAGCTTTCTTT. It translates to CASSEQGMNTEAFF.

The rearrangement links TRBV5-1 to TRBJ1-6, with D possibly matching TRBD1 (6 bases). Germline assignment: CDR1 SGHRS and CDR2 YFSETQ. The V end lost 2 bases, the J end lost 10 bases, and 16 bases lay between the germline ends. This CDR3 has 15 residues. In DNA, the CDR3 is TGCGCCAGCAGCTTCAGGGGCAGTGACGGCTCACCCCTCCACTTT. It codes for CASSFRGSDGSPLHF.

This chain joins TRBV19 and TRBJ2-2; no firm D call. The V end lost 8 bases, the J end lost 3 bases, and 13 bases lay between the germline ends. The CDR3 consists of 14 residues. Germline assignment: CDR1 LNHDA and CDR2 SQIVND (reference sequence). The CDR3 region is CASGFGWDTGELFF. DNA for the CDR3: TGTGCCAGTGGCTTCGGTTGGGACACCGGGGAGCTGTTTTTT.

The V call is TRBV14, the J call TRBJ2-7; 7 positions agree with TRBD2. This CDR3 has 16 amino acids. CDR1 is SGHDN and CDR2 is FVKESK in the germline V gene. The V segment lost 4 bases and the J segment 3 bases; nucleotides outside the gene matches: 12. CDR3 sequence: CASSLRLTGGLYEQYF. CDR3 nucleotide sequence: TGTGCCAGCAGCCTCCGTCTGACGGGAGGACTCTACGAGCAGTACTTC.

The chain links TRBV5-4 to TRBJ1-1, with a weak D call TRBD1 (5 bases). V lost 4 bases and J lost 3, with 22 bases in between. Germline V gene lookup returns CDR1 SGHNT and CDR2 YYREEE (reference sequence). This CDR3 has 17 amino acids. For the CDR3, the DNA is TGTGCCAGCAGCATGGGACTCCGGGAGATGATGGACACTGAAGCTTTCTTT. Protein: CASSMGLREMMDTEAFF.

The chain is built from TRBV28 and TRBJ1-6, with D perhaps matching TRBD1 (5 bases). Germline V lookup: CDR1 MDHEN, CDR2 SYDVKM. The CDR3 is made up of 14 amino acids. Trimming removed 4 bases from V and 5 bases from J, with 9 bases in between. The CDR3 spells CASSSTVNNSPLHF. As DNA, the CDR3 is TGTGCCAGCAGTTCGACAGTGAATAATTCACCCCTCCACTTT.

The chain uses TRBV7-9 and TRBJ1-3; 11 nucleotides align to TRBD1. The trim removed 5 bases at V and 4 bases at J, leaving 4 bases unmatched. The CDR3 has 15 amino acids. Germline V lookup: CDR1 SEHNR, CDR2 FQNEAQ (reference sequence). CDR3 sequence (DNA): TGTGCCAGCAGCCGGACAGGGGGCAGAGGAAACACCATATATTTT. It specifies CASSRTGGRGNTIYF.

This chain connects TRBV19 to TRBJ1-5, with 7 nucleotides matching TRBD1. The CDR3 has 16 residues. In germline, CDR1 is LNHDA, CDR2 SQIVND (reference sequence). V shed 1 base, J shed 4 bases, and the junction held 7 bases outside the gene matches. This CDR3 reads CASSIGRGGRNQPQHF. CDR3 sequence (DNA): TGTGCCAGTAGTATAGGCAGAGGGGGCAGGAATCAGCCCCAGCATTTT.

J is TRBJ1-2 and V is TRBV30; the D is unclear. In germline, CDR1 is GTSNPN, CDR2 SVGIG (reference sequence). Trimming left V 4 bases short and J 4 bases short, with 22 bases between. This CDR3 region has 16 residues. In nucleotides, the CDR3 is TGTGCCTGGACTCCCCCAATAATAGGCGGCACCTATGGCTACACCTTC. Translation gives CAWTPPIIGGTYGYTF.

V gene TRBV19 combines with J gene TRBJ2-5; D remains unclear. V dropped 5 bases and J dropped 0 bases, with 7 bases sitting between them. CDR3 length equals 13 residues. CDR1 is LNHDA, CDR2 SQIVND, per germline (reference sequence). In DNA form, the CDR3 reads TGTGCCAGTAGTCGGACGGACCAAGAGACCCAGTACTTC. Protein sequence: CASSRTDQETQYF.

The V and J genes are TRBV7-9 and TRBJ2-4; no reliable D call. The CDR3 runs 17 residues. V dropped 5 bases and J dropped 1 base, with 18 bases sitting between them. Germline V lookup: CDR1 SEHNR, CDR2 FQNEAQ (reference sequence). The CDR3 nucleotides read TGTGCCAGCAGCCCAATGGGTTCCGGCAACGCCAAAAACATTCAGTACTTC. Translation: CASSPMGSGNAKNIQYF.

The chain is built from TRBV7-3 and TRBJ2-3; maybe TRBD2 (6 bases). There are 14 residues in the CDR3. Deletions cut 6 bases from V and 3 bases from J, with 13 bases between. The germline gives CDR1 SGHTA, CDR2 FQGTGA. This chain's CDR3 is CASSTTGETDTQYF. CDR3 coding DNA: TGTGCCAGCAGTACGACGGGGGAGACAGATACGCAGTATTTT. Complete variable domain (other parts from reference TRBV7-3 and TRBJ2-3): GAGVSQTPSNKVTEKGKYVELRCDPISGHTALYWYRQSLGQGPEFLIYFQGTGAADDSGLPNDRFFAVRPEGSVSTLKIQRTERGDSAVYLCASSTTGETDTQYFGPGTRLTVL.

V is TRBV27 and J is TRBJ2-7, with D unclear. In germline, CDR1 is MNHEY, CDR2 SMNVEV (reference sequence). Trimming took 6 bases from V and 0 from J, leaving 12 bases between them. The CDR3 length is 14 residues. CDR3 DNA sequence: TGTGCCAGCAGAGGGTCCGGTAGCTCCTACGAGCAGTACTTC. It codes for CASRGSGSSYEQYF.

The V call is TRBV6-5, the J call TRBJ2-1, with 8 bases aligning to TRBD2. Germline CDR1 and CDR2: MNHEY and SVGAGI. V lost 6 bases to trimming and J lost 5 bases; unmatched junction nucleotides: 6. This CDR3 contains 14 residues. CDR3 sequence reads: CASRDPGGNNEQFF. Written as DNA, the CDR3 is TGTGCCAGCAGGGACCCGGGAGGGAACAATGAGCAGTTCTTC.

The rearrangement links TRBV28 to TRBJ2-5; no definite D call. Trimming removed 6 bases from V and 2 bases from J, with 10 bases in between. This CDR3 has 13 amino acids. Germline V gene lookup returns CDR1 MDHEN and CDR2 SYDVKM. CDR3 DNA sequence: TGTGCCAGCAGCGCCCCCGCTCAAGAGACCCAGTACTTC. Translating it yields CASSAPAQETQYF.

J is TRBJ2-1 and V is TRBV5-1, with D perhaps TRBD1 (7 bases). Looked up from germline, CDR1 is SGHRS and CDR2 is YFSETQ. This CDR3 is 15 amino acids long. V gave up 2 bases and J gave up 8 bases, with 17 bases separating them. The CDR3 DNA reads TGCGCCAGCAGCTTAAGACAGGGAGGCTTTGATGAGCAGTTCTTC. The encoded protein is CASSLRQGGFDEQFF.

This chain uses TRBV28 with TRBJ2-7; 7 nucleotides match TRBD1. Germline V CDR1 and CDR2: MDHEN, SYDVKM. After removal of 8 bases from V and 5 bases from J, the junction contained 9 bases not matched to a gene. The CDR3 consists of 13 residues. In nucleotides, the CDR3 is TGTGCCAGCGGAGACAGGGCGGGCAACGAGCAGTACTTC. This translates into CASGDRAGNEQYF.

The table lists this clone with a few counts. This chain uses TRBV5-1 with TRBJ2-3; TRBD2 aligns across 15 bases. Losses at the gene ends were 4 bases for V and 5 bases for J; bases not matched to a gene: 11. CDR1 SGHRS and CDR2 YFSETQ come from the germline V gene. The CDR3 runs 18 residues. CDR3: CASSAGTSGRNGRDTQYF. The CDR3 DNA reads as TGCGCCAGCAGCGCCGGGACTAGCGGGAGGAACGGTCGAGATACGCAGTATTTT.

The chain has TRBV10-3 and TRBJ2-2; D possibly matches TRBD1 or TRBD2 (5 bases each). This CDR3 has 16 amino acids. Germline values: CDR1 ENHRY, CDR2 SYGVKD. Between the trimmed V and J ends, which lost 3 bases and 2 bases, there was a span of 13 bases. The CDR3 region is CAISESGRTNTGELFF. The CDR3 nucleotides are TGTGCCATCAGTGAATCGGGACGGACCAACACCGGGGAGCTGTTTTTT.

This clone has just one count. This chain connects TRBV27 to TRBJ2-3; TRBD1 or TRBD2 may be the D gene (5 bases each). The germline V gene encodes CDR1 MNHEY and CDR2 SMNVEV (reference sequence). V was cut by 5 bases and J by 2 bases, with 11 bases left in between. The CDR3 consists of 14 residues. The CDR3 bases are TGTGCCAGCAGTCGCCCCGGGGCCACAGATACGCAGTATTTT. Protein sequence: CASSRPGATDTQYF.

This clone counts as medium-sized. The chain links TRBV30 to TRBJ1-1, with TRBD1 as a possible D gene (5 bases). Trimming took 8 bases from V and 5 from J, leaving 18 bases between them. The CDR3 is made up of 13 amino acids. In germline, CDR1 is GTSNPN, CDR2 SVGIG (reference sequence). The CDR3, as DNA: TGTGCCCGTACTAGGGGAAGCGGGACTGAAGCTTTCTTT. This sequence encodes CARTRGSGTEAFF.

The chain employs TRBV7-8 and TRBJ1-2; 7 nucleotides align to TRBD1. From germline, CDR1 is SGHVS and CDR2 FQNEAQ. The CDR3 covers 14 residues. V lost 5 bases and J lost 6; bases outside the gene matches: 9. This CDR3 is CASSRRQGGHGYTF. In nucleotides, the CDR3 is TGTGCCAGCAGCAGGCGACAGGGAGGTCATGGCTACACCTTC.